This TCR beta chain came from a study of regulatory T cells in long-lasting Graves disease. This sample's time point: persistent/refractory GD, antithyroid drugs over 5 years with positive TRAb. The authors made the TCR library using RNA they extracted from PBMCs. This clonotype was counted between two and nine times. CDR3 regions were amplified by Arm-PCR using iRepertoire HTBI primers to build TCR beta libraries. Each CDR3 protein gets one entry after TCRdb re-called the multiplex PCR reads with MiXCR. Among about 450,000 distinct CDR3 sequences listed, 23% were seen once. The sequence derives from a female donor with Graves disease. The sequencing used peripheral blood mononuclear cells (PBMCs), collected when the disease was refractory, from a patient treated with antithyroid drugs.

CDR3 in amino acids: CASSIRGQGLFF. In DNA, the CDR3 is TGTGCCAGTAGTATCAGGGGACAGGGCCTGTTCTTC. This sequence joins TRBV19 and TRBJ2-1; the match to TRBD1 covers 9 bases. The V and J ends lost 3 bases and 15 bases, in that order; junction bases with no gene match: 6. The CDR3 is made up of 12 amino acids. Germline CDR1 and CDR2: LNHDA and SQIVND (reference sequence).